The present T cell receptor (beta chain) was sequenced within a study of CD8+CD57+ T cells in acquired aplastic anemia. Trimming took 2 bases from V and 4 from J, leaving 8 bases between them. The CDR3 extends over 14 amino acids. CDR1 is LNHNV, CDR2 YYDKDF, per germline (reference sequence). Study results and caveats: Patients and controls were found to share twenty-nine CD8+ CDR3 sequences. With respect to CD8+ Simpson's diversity, patients and controls did not differ significantly.

Genomic DNA, the template, was used for profiling of the TCR beta VDJ and CDR3. TCRdb used MiXCR to reprocess the reads, holding one entry per CDR3 protein. There are some 98,000 distinct CDR3 sequences in the sample; about 66% occur only once, and 50% to 70% lies in the top ten. This clonotype is a singleton in its sample. Its antigen remains unidentified. CD8+CD57+ cell expansion had been shown by flow cytometry in patients chosen for sequencing. The diagnosis in all patients was severe acquired aplastic anemia. Untreated patients provided the blood samples, with no therapy given before sampling. The chain is built from TRBV15 and TRBJ2-2; D is possibly TRBD1 (5 bases). Source material: sorted CD4+, CD8+, or CD8+CD57+ T cells (not recorded which) from PBMCs. This receptor was taken from a human donor with aplastic anemia. This CDR3 reads CATSRIQGTGELFF. CDR3 nucleotide sequence: TGTGCCACCAGCAGAATCCAGGGCACCGGGGAGCTGTTTTTT.